The rows below give T cell receptor beta chains drawn from one sample of a study of blood T cell repertoires in COVID-19. The method was immunoSEQ multiplex PCR; TCRdb's version includes in-frame clones alone and lacks a portion of them. The data show several thousand clones, with approximately 82% seen just once and around 12% held by the top ten. The sequenced sample consisted of peripheral blood. These receptors were collected from a human donor with active COVID-19. The donor label of this sample is uncertain. The CDR3 runs from the conserved cysteine through the conserved F or W. D genes are given only for firm matches. The size entry is marked missing in some rows and otherwise reads once, few, many or a size class.

.	TRBV20-1	TRBJ2-5	.	TGCAGTACTGTTGGAGAAGAGACCCAGTACTTC	CSTVGEETQYF
.	TRBV28	TRBJ2-7	TRBD2	TGTGCCAGCGCAACCTACCGACTAGCGCTTACCTACGAGCAGTACTTC	CASATYRLALTYEQYF
.	TRBV6-2/TRBV6-3	TRBJ2-3	.	TGTGCCAGCAGTTACCTCGGCAGGGGTGCGACAGATACGCAGTATTTT	CASSYLGRGATDTQYF
once	TRBV5-4	TRBJ2-3	TRBD2	TGTGCCAGCAGTTCGACTAGCGGGGGGCGGGGAGATACGCAGTATTTT	CASSSTSGGRGDTQYF
.	TRBV6-1	TRBJ2-1	TRBD2	TGTGCCAGCAGTGAACTTCCGGGGGGGAGCTCCTACAATGAGCAGTTCTTC	CASSELPGGSSYNEQFF
.	TRBV29-1	TRBJ2-1	TRBD2	TGCAGCGCCCGGACTAGCGGGAGTTTAGGTGAGCAGTTCTTC	CSARTSGSLGEQFF
.	TRBV28	TRBJ1-5	.	TGTGCCAGCAGAGGAAGGGGGAGTCGAGGTGGCAATCAGCCCCAGCATTTT	CASRGRGSRGGNQPQHF
few	TRBV11-1	TRBJ2-7	TRBD2	TGTGCCAGCAGCGGAATCTTAGCGGGAGGGACCTACGAGCAGTACTTC	CASSGILAGGTYEQYF
.	TRBV6-1	TRBJ1-2	.	TGTGCCAGCAGTGAAGTGGGGGGGAATGGCTACACCTTC	CASSEVGGNGYTF
.	TRBV3-1/TRBV3-2	TRBJ2-1	TRBD1	TGTGCCAGCAGCCAAAACAGGGGGTTCAATGAGCAGTTCTTC	CASSQNRGFNEQFF
.	TRBV5-1	TRBJ2-6	TRBD1	TGCGCCAGCAGCAAGGGACAGGGACAGGGTTCAGCTGGGGCCAACGTCCTGACTTTC	CASSKGQGQGSAGANVLTF
.	TRBV10-3	TRBJ2-3	TRBD2	TGTGCCATCTGGAGCGGGAGTGGGAAGGCAGATACGCAGTATTTT	CAIWSGSGKADTQYF
.	TRBV2	TRBJ1-3	.	TGTGCCAGCAACACCCAGGGCGGGGGCTCTGGAAACACCATATATTTT	CASNTQGGGSGNTIYF
few	TRBV18	TRBJ1-1	TRBD1	TGTGCCAGCTCACTTGGACAGGGGCTCAAGACTGAAGCTTTCTTT	CASSLGQGLKTEAFF
few	TRBV7-8	TRBJ1-2	TRBD1	TGTGCCAGCAGCCCCTTGGGACAGAAAAACTATGGCTACACCTTC	CASSPLGQKNYGYTF
.	TRBV30	TRBJ1-6	.	TGTGCCTGGTCAGGCTGGTCTAATTCACCCCTCCACTTT	CAWSGWSNSPLHF
.	TRBV7-9	TRBJ2-7	TRBD2	TGTGCCAGCAGCTTTACCGGGACTAGTAAGGAGCAGTACTTC	CASSFTGTSKEQYF
once	TRBV11-2	TRBJ2-1	TRBD2	TGTGCCAGCACCAAACCGACTAGCGGGAGCTATGAGCAGTTCTTC	CASTKPTSGSYEQFF
.	TRBV27	TRBJ1-2	TRBD1	TGTGCCAGCAGCCTCGGACAGGATCAGAGGGAGCATGGCTACACCTTC	CASSLGQDQREHGYTF
.	TRBV7-9	TRBJ1-1	.	TGTGCCAGCAGCTTATCAGTGGCAGCTAGCGAAGCTTTCTTT	CASSLSVAASEAFF
.	TRBV3-1/TRBV3-2	TRBJ2-1	TRBD2	TGTGCCAGCAGCCGTCTAGCGGGAGTAGTCGATGAGCAGTTCTTC	CASSRLAGVVDEQFF
.	TRBV3-1/TRBV3-2	TRBJ2-1	.	TGTGCCAGCAGCCAAAAAATACAGAACAATGAGCAGTTCTTC	CASSQKIQNNEQFF
.	TRBV10-3	TRBJ1-2	.	TGTGCCATCAGTGATACGGGAAACTATGGCTACACCTTC	CAISDTGNYGYTF
.	TRBV5-1	TRBJ2-2	.	TGCGCCAGCAGCTTCCAGGGAGGTGGAAACACCGGGGAGCTGTTTTTT	CASSFQGGGNTGELFF
.	TRBV2	TRBJ2-2	TRBD1	TGTGCCAGCAGTGTCCTCGGACAGGGGGTCGGCACCGGGGAGCTGTTTTTT	CASSVLGQGVGTGELFF
once	TRBV5-1	TRBJ2-4	TRBD1	TGCGCCAGCAGGCAAAACCAGGGGGTCGGCATTCAGTACTTC	CASRQNQGVGIQYF
.	TRBV10-1	TRBJ2-3	TRBD2	TGCGCCAGCAGCCCTAAACCTCCGGGACTAGCGGGGGGCCACATCCTCCCAGATACGCAGTATTTT	CASSPKPPGLAGGHILPDTQYF
few	TRBV14	TRBJ1-6	.	TGTGCCAGCAGCCAAGTCCAGTATTCACCCCTCCACTTT	CASSQVQYSPLHF
.	TRBV11-2	TRBJ2-5	TRBD1	TGTGCCAGCAAGACAGGGGGGGTTGAGACCCAGTACTTC	CASKTGGVETQYF
.	TRBV20-1	TRBJ2-7	TRBD1	TGCAGTGCTAGTACTTGGACAGGGACCTACGAGCAGTACTTC	CSASTWTGTYEQYF
.	TRBV5-1	TRBJ1-1	TRBD1	TGCGCCAGCAGCACGGACAGGGTGGGAACTGAAGCTTTCTTT	CASSTDRVGTEAFF
.	TRBV30	TRBJ2-5	TRBD2	TGTGCCTGGACTGGCCAGCGGGGGAACCAAGAGACCCAGTACTTC	CAWTGQRGNQETQYF
.	TRBV5-1	TRBJ1-4	.	TGCGCCAGCAGCTTTAGGTTCCCAGGTCAAGCAACTAATGAAAAACTGTTTTTT	CASSFRFPGQATNEKLFF
.	TRBV19	TRBJ2-7	.	TGTGCCAGTAGTATAGGGGCCGGCACCTACGAGCAGTACTTC	CASSIGAGTYEQYF
.	TRBV6-4	TRBJ1-6	.	TGTGCCAGCAGAACCGGGGCGGGGTCCTATAATTCACCCCTCCACTTT	CASRTGAGSYNSPLHF
.	TRBV7-2	TRBJ1-4	.	TGTGCCAGCAGCCTCAGCCGGGGAAATGAAAAACTGTTTTTT	CASSLSRGNEKLFF
.	TRBV18	TRBJ1-4	.	TGTGCCAGCTCACAATATTGGGCCAGGGGAGATGAAAAACTGTTTTTT	CASSQYWARGDEKLFF